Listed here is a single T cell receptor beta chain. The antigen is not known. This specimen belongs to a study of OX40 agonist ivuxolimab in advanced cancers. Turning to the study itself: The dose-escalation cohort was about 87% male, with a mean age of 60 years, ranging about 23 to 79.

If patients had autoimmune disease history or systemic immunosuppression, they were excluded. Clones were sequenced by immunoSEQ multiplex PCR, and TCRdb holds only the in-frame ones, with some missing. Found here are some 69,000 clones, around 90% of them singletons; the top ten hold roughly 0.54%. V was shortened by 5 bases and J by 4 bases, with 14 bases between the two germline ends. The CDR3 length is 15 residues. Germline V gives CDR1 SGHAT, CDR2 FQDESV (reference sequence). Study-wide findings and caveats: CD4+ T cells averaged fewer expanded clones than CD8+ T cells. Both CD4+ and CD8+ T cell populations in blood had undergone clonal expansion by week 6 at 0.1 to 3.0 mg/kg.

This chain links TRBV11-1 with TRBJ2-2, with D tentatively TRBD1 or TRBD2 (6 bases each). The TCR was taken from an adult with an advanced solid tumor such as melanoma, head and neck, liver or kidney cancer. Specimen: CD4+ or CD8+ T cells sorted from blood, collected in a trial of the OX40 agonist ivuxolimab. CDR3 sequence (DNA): TGTGCCAGCAGCGTAAGGGGGGCAAGCACCGGGGAGCTGTTTTTT. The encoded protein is CASSVRGASTGELFF.